The 32 T cell receptor beta chains below come from one sample, sequenced in a study of identical twins (dated by TCRdb to the mid-2010s). The library was generated by 5' RACE. For sequencing, an Illumina HiSeq 2000 was employed. Clones were called with MiXCR by TCRdb after fastp trimmed the public reads at Q25, and only in-frame beta chains were retained. Every distinct CDR3 protein forms one entry, paired with its most common genes and DNA. The sample records 700,000 or so distinct CDR3 sequences, about 20% of which are singletons. The top ten clonotypes cover 4% to 5.5% of the sample. These sequences were also reported in another study, on T cells expressing NK-cell markers.

Source material: PBMCs. The receptors originated from a woman in her late teens or twenties in good health.

This clonotype was detected only a few times. The chain is built from TRBV12-3 or TRBV12-4 and TRBJ2-3, with D tentatively TRBD2 (6 bases). This CDR3 comprises 13 residues. Trimming left V 5 bases short and J 7 bases short, with 13 bases between. The CDR3: CASSGGGRYTQYF. The CDR3 nucleotides read TGTGCCAGCAGTGGGGGAGGACGGTATACGCAGTATTTT.

A few counts support this clonotype. The chain carries TRBV11-1 and TRBJ2-1; D might be TRBD1 or TRBD2, each matching 6 bases. V gave up 5 bases and J gave up 0 bases, with 8 bases separating them. The germline gives CDR1 SGHAT, CDR2 FQDESV (reference sequence). CDR3 length: 14 residues. The DNA of the CDR3 is TGTGCCAGCAGCCGGGGGCGCTCCTACAATGAGCAGTTCTTC. This codes for CASSRGRSYNEQFF.

The V and J genes are TRBV7-9 and TRBJ2-1; 9 nucleotides align to TRBD2. V gave up 3 bases and J gave up 8 bases; unmatched junction bases: 5. The germline CDR1 and CDR2 sequences are SEHNR and FQNEAQ (reference sequence). The CDR3 sequence is 14 residues long. The CDR3 nucleotides are TGTGCCAGCAGCTTTGCTAGCGGGAACTATGAGCAGTTCTTC. Its protein product is CASSFASGNYEQFF. Combining the CDR3 with reference TRBV7-9 and TRBJ2-1 gives the whole variable domain DTGVSQNPRHKITKRGQNVTFRCDPISEHNRLYWYRQTLGQGPEFLTYFQNEAQLEKSRLLSDRFSAERPKGSFSTLEIQRTEQGDSAMYLCASSFASGNYEQFFGPGTRLTVL.

A few counts support this clonotype. This sequence joins TRBV12-3 or TRBV12-4 and TRBJ2-7, with 7 bases lining up with TRBD1. V trimming: 5 bases; J trimming: 4 bases; junction bases outside the gene matches: 17. The CDR3 runs 17 residues. In nucleotides, the CDR3 is TGTGCCAGCAGTCCAACCATAACAGGGGTCAAGCCTTACGAGCAGTACTTC. Translation: CASSPTITGVKPYEQYF.

The chain has TRBV12-3 or TRBV12-4 and TRBJ2-7; the D gene is possibly TRBD2 (6 bases). This CDR3 has 15 amino acids. V was clipped by 5 bases and J by 5 bases, with 19 bases between them. The CDR3 bases are TGTGCCAGCAGTGGGGGGAAGGCTATTCCAAACGAGCAGTACTTC. Protein: CASSGGKAIPNEQYF.

The rearrangement links TRBV20-1 to TRBJ2-7; 9 nucleotides match TRBD1. Germline trimming cut 0 bases from V and 6 bases from J; bases unmatched to any gene: 6. Germline lookup yields CDR1 DFQATT and CDR2 SNEGSKA (reference sequence). This CDR3 comprises 14 residues. DNA for the CDR3: TGCAGTGCTAGAGAGGGACAGGGAGGGGGCGAGCAGTACTTC. Residues: CSAREGQGGGEQYF.

This clonotype was seen only a few times. V usage is TRBV5-1 and J usage is TRBJ2-1; 11 bases map to TRBD2. With V trimmed by 0 bases and J by 9 bases, 14 bases remained unmatched. CDR3 size: 18 residues. From germline, CDR1 is SGHRS and CDR2 YFSETQ. CDR3 in amino acids: CASSLETSGTGWEFEQFF. The CDR3, as DNA: TGCGCCAGCAGCTTGGAGACTAGCGGGACGGGGTGGGAGTTTGAGCAGTTCTTC.

A few counts support this clonotype. This chain links TRBV7-8 with TRBJ1-2; D remains ambiguous. This CDR3 is 14 amino acids long. Germline CDR1 and CDR2: SGHVS and FQNEAQ. Trimming stripped 2 bases from V and 2 bases from J, with 9 bases between. CDR3 protein: CASSLPAQNYGYTF. CDR3 sequence (DNA): TGTGCCAGCAGCTTACCGGCACAGAACTATGGCTACACCTTC.

This sequence joins TRBV12-3 or TRBV12-4 and TRBJ2-7; possible D gene TRBD2, 6 bases. CDR3 length: 15 residues. Trimming left V 5 bases short and J 0 bases short, with 14 bases between. DNA for the CDR3: TGTGCCAGCAGTAAGGAGGGGACTCCCTCCTACGAGCAGTACTTC. Translating it yields CASSKEGTPSYEQYF.

The chain is built from TRBV27 and TRBJ2-3; maybe TRBD2 (5 bases). Germline V gene data show CDR1 as MNHEY and CDR2 as SMNVEV (reference sequence). The V end lost 7 bases, the J end lost 5 bases, and 19 bases lay between the germline ends. The CDR3 contains 15 residues. CDR3 in amino acids: CASTPNPFRGDTQYF. The CDR3 coding sequence is TGTGCCAGCACTCCCAACCCGTTCCGGGGAGATACGCAGTATTTT.

The chain links TRBV7-6 to TRBJ2-3; TRBD1 is a possible D gene (6 bases). The CDR3 loop spans 14 amino acids. Germline lookup yields CDR1 SGHVS and CDR2 FNYEAQ. V lost 7 bases and J 4 bases, leaving 15 bases between the germline ends. In DNA, the CDR3 is TGTGCCAGCACCTCGGACAGCGGCGCAGATACGCAGTATTTT. Translation: CASTSDSGADTQYF.

The chain joins TRBV29-1 to TRBJ2-7; no firm D call. V was shortened by 0 bases and J by 0 bases, with 6 bases between the two germline ends. There are 13 residues in the CDR3. Germline V gene data show CDR1 as SQVTM and CDR2 as ANQGSEA. As DNA, the CDR3 is TGCAGCGTTGAAGAATTAGGCTCCTACGAGCAGTACTTC. Amino acids: CSVEELGSYEQYF.

V gene TRBV30 combines with J gene TRBJ1-5; D uncertain. Germline V gives CDR1 GTSNPN, CDR2 SVGIG (reference sequence). The CDR3 runs to 15 residues. The V end was cut by 3 bases, the J end by 2 bases, with 14 bases between. CDR3 in DNA: TGTGCCTGGAGCGTTGGTCTAGAGGGCAATCAGCCCCAGCATTTT. This encodes CAWSVGLEGNQPQHF.

The chain is built from TRBV12-3 or TRBV12-4 and TRBJ2-2; D may be TRBD1 (6 bases). The CDR3 loop spans 16 amino acids. Deletions cut 5 bases from V and 1 base from J, with 14 bases between. The CDR3 spells CASSQNLGQNTGELFF. The CDR3 DNA follows: TGTGCCAGCAGTCAGAACCTGGGACAGAACACCGGGGAGCTGTTTTTT.

There are many counts of this clonotype. The chain combines TRBV20-1 with TRBJ2-7; 8 bases agree with TRBD1. V was pared by 4 bases and J by 3 bases, with 5 bases of the junction left unmatched. The germline gives CDR1 DFQATT, CDR2 SNEGSKA (reference sequence). The CDR3 extends over 13 amino acids. CDR3 residues: CSATTGDSYEQYF. The DNA of the CDR3 is TGCAGTGCTACGACAGGGGACAGCTACGAGCAGTACTTC.

This clonotype was picked up a small number of times. The rearrangement uses TRBV6-1 and TRBJ2-1; 7 bases map to TRBD2. Germline V gene lookup returns CDR1 MNHNS and CDR2 SASEGT. CDR3 length: 15 amino acids. J was trimmed by 0 bases and V by 8 bases; bases with no gene match: 7. The CDR3 DNA reads TGTGCCAGCGGCGGGGGACCGAGCTCCTACAATGAGCAGTTCTTC. It encodes CASGGGPSSYNEQFF.

The chain carries TRBV6-1 and TRBJ2-7, with unresolved D. The CDR3 covers 14 residues. V was cut by 5 bases and J by 5 bases, with 16 bases left in between. The germline gives CDR1 MNHNS, CDR2 SASEGT. CDR3 bases: TGTGCCAGCAGTCCTGCCGGGCGAGGCGACGAGCAGTACTTC. The encoded protein is CASSPAGRGDEQYF.

V usage is TRBV5-1 and J usage is TRBJ2-1; TRBD2 aligns across 12 bases. The CDR3 runs to 16 residues. V lost 3 bases, J lost 10 bases, and 11 bases stayed unmatched. The germline V gene has CDR1 SGHRS and CDR2 YFSETQ. CDR3 nucleotide sequence: TGCGCCAGCAGCTCAACACTAGCGGGAGGCCGGGGCGAGCAGTTCTTC. This sequence encodes CASSSTLAGGRGEQFF.

This clonotype was counted between two and nine times. V gene TRBV4-3 combines with J gene TRBJ2-3; TRBD2 matches at 9 bases. J was trimmed by 4 bases and V by 1 base; bases with no gene match: 6. The length of the CDR3 is 16 residues. Germline V gene lookup returns CDR1 LGHNA and CDR2 YSLEER. The CDR3 sequence is CASSQALSGRADTQYF. The CDR3 nucleotides are TGCGCCAGCAGCCAAGCTCTTAGCGGGAGAGCAGATACGCAGTATTTT.

This rearrangement joins TRBV7-6 to TRBJ2-2; D gene uncertain. With 6 bases removed from V and 9 bases from J, the gap between germline ends came to 8 bases. The CDR3 is 11 amino acids. Germline V gene sequence: CDR1 SGHVS, CDR2 FNYEAQ. The CDR3 nucleotides read TGTGCCAGCAGTCCCGACAGGGAGCTGTTTTTT. This translates into CASSPDRELFF.

As regards this clonotype: The junction departs from germline at one end; a sequencing error may be responsible. The V and J genes are TRBV7-7 and TRBJ2-3, with TRBD1 as a possible D gene (5 bases). This CDR3 contains 15 residues. Germline loops: CDR1 SSHAT, CDR2 FNYEAQ (reference sequence). CDR3 in amino acids: CASSPRLGVTDTQYF. CDR3 DNA: TGTGCTAGCAGCCCCCGCCTAGGGGTGACAGATACGCAGTATTTT.

This clonotype was found many times. This chain connects TRBV12-3 or TRBV12-4 to TRBJ2-1; 11 positions agree with TRBD2. There are 17 residues in the CDR3. V gave up 0 bases and J gave up 6 bases; unmatched junction bases: 7. The DNA for the CDR3 is TGTGCCAGCAGTTTAGCCCGCCTAGCGGGGGGTTTCAATGAGCAGTTCTTC. The encoded protein is CASSLARLAGGFNEQFF.

The sample holds many counts of this clonotype. The chain recombines TRBV20-1 with TRBJ1-1; possible D gene TRBD1, 5 bases. Germline V gives CDR1 DFQATT, CDR2 SNEGSKA (reference sequence). V was clipped by 3 bases and J by 4 bases, with 9 bases between them. The CDR3 extends over 12 amino acids. The CDR3 protein is CSASGGGTEAFF. The CDR3, as DNA: TGCAGTGCTAGTGGCGGGGGCACTGAAGCTTTCTTT.

The genes are TRBV4-3 and TRBJ2-3; D ambiguous. The CDR3 consists of 18 residues. Trimming cost V 0 bases and J 0 bases, with 16 bases left between them. CDR1 LGHNA and CDR2 YSLEER come from the germline V gene. The CDR3 reads CASSQDLATPSSTDTQYF. For the CDR3, the DNA is TGCGCCAGCAGCCAAGATCTGGCCACCCCCTCTAGCACAGATACGCAGTATTTT.

This chain connects TRBV20-1 to TRBJ1-2; tentatively, D is TRBD1 (6 bases). V shed 3 bases and J shed 7 bases, with 21 bases lying between them. This CDR3 contains 15 residues. CDR1 and CDR2 from the germline V gene are DFQATT and SNEGSKA (reference sequence). The CDR3 loop reads CSARAYRAGAGGYTF. In nucleotides, the CDR3 is TGCAGTGCTAGGGCCTACCGTGCGGGGGCAGGTGGCTACACCTTC.

This sequence joins TRBV10-2 and TRBJ1-5, with unresolved D. Germline V gene data show CDR1 as WSHSY and CDR2 as SAAADI. V was cut by 1 base and J by 3 bases, with 13 bases left in between. This CDR3 has 16 amino acids. The CDR3 coding sequence is TGCGCCAGCAGTGAGTTCTCCTTGCCTATCAATCAGCCCCAGCATTTT. This codes for CASSEFSLPINQPQHF.

This clonotype was found a few times. The J gene is TRBJ2-6, the V gene TRBV4-1; 9 positions match TRBD1. V lost 0 bases and J lost 2; bases outside the gene matches: 8. The CDR3 runs 19 residues. Germline lookup yields CDR1 MGHRA and CDR2 YSYEKL. The CDR3 nucleotides read TGCGCCAGCAGCCAAGATAGGGGACAGGGTGCCCCTGGGGCCAACGTCCTGACTTTC. Translating it yields CASSQDRGQGAPGANVLTF.

The rearrangement links TRBV9 to TRBJ1-1; TRBD1 might be the D (6 bases). V lost 0 bases to trimming and J lost 8 bases, with 14 bases between them. The germline CDR1 and CDR2 sequences are SGDLS and YYNGEE. CDR3 size: 14 residues. CDR3 bases: TGTGCCAGCAGCGTAGCCGGGACAAGGGAGGAAGCTTTCTTT. It translates to CASSVAGTREEAFF.

This clonotype was counted only a few times. The rearrangement links TRBV20-1 to TRBJ2-3, with 8 bases that match TRBD2. Germline CDR1 is DFQATT and CDR2 is SNEGSKA (reference sequence). The CDR3 spans 16 residues. With V trimmed by 6 bases and J by 0 bases, 11 bases remained unmatched. The CDR3 bases are TGCAGTGCCCCACCCTTGAGCGGGAGTAGCACAGATACGCAGTATTTT. This encodes CSAPPLSGSSTDTQYF.

The chain recombines TRBV5-5 with TRBJ1-5; TRBD1 is a possible D gene (5 bases). The CDR3 consists of 15 residues. Between the trimmed V and J ends, which lost 1 base and 7 bases, there was a span of 15 bases. Germline-derived CDR1 and CDR2 are SGHKS and YYEKEE (reference sequence). The CDR3 sequence is CASSLSAGFDQPQHF. As DNA, the CDR3 is TGTGCCAGCAGCTTGAGCGCAGGGTTTGACCAGCCCCAGCATTTT.

The chain has TRBV20-1 and TRBJ2-1, with D tentatively TRBD2 (6 bases). The CDR3 spans 18 residues. Germline CDR1 DFQATT, CDR2 SNEGSKA (reference sequence). V was shortened by 3 bases and J by 1 base, with 22 bases between the two germline ends. CDR3 amino acids: CSARGPGSPENSYNEQFF. CDR3 sequence (DNA): TGCAGTGCTAGGGGTCCCGGGAGCCCCGAAAATTCCTACAATGAGCAGTTCTTC.

This clonotype was counted at least ten times. This sequence joins TRBV5-5 and TRBJ2-2; no clear D gene. The V end was cut by 2 bases, the J end by 6 bases, with 14 bases between. CDR3 size: 15 residues. Germline CDR1 and CDR2: SGHKS and YYEKEE (reference sequence). The CDR3 protein is CASSFPLDRAGELFF. The DNA of the CDR3 is TGTGCCAGCAGCTTTCCTCTAGATCGCGCCGGGGAGCTGTTTTTT. Based on the CDR3 plus reference TRBV5-5 and TRBJ2-2, the full variable domain is DAGVTQSPTHLIKTRGQQVTLRCSPISGHKSVSWYQQVLGQGPQFIFQYYEKEERGRGNFPDRFSARQFPNYSSELNVNALLLGDSALYLCASSFPLDRAGELFFGEGSRLTVL.